The 7 T cell receptor beta chains presented below share a single source sample, sequenced in a study of T cells in Graves' hyperthyroidism and ophthalmopathy (dated by TCRdb to the late 2010s). The protocol used for the library was multiplex PCR. Sequencing was performed on an Illumina HiSeq 2000. The TCR beta CDR3 regions were amplified from RNA transcripts. A first-round RT-PCR of the TCR CDR3 used the HTBI primer set with the Qiagen OneStep RT-PCR kit. Through fastp at Q25 and MiXCR, TCRdb rebuilt clones from the public reads, retaining in-frame beta chains. Under each unique CDR3 protein, matching rows form one entry showing the most common genes and DNA. The sample table contains about 350,000 distinct CDR3 sequences; only one count was recorded for approximately 15% of them. The top ten constitute about 26% of the sample. Specimen: blood. The source is a woman in her 30s with Graves' hyperthyroidism.

The chain couples TRBV2 to TRBJ2-7; a possible D gene is TRBD1 (5 bases). This CDR3 is 12 amino acids long. The germline CDR1 and CDR2 sequences are SNHLY and FYNNEI. V was shortened by 7 bases and J by 3 bases, with 10 bases between the two germline ends. CDR3 protein: CASNGRVYEQYF. As DNA, the CDR3 is TGTGCCAGCAATGGCAGGGTCTACGAGCAGTACTTC.

In its sample, this clonotype was seen many times. This chain uses TRBV15 with TRBJ2-2, with 10 positions matching TRBD2. V shed 0 bases, J shed 6 bases, and the junction held 1 base outside the gene matches. In germline, CDR1 is LNHNV, CDR2 YYDKDF (reference sequence). The CDR3 is made up of 15 amino acids. CDR3 DNA sequence: TGTGCCACCAGCAGAGAACTAGCGGGATCCGGGGAGCTGTTTTTT. This codes for CATSRELAGSGELFF.

In this sample, this clonotype turned up many times. This rearrangement joins TRBV27 to TRBJ2-5; D possibly corresponds to TRBD2 (6 bases). This CDR3 is built from 13 residues. In germline, CDR1 is MNHEY, CDR2 SMNVEV (reference sequence). Between the trimmed V and J ends, which lost 7 bases and 5 bases, there was a span of 14 bases. The CDR3 loop is CASTPAGWETQYF. CDR3 sequence (DNA): TGTGCCAGCACCCCTGCGGGGTGGGAGACCCAGTACTTC.

This clonotype was detected many times. This chain connects TRBV7-2 to TRBJ1-2, with no clear D. The germline V and J ends were trimmed by 7 bases and 2 bases, with 20 bases remaining between them. CDR1 SGHTA and CDR2 FQGNSA come from the germline V gene. This CDR3 is built from 16 residues. DNA of the CDR3: TGTGCCAGCACCATACGAGACCGTCGCCCGAACTATGGCTACACCTTC. Its protein is CASTIRDRRPNYGYTF.

The chain combines TRBV11-1 with TRBJ1-1, with TRBD1 matching over 7 bases. This CDR3 has 14 residues. Germline values: CDR1 SGHAT, CDR2 FQDESV (reference sequence). V lost 6 bases and J lost 4; bases outside the gene matches: 8. This chain's CDR3 is CASRPGTAGTEAFF. CDR3 bases: TGTGCCAGCAGGCCCGGGACAGCCGGCACTGAAGCTTTCTTT.

This clonotype has just a few counts. This CDR3 is CASSLGQGGTSGANVLTF. The CDR3 bases are TGTGCCAGCAGCTTGGGACAGGGAGGCACTTCTGGGGCCAACGTCCTGACTTTC. J is TRBJ2-6 and V is TRBV7-2; 9 bases map to TRBD1. Per the germline V gene, CDR1 is SGHTA and CDR2 is FQGNSA. This CDR3 is 18 amino acids long. Trimming cost V 3 bases and J 1 base; bases outside gene matches: 7.

The chain couples TRBV25-1 to TRBJ1-3; the D is unclear. The V gene's germline CDR1 is MGHDK and CDR2 SYGVNS. Trimming pared 5 bases from V and 5 bases from J, leaving 10 bases between. The CDR3 contains 13 residues. The CDR3 protein is CASSRKPRNTIYF. The CDR3 DNA reads TGTGCCAGCAGTAGAAAACCTAGAAACACCATATATTTT.